The 15 T cell receptor beta chains below all came from one sample that was sequenced in a study of shared clonotypes between healthy human individuals. This table comes from immunoSEQ multiplex PCR, and its TCRdb copy is limited to in-frame clones, with some not included. This table holds 90,000 to 120,000 clones, around 68% found once. The sequencing input was memory CD8+ T cells sorted from blood. Subset described: CD45RO+ cells pooled with CCR7-negative TemRA cells. The origin of the receptors is a woman aged 25-40 years in good health.

The CDR3 region is CASSLDLTGVCNTEAFF. The DNA of the CDR3 is TGTGCCAGCAGCTTAGATTTGACAGGGGTTTGTAACACTGAAGCTTTCTTT. This chain links TRBV11-2 with TRBJ1-1; 8 nucleotides align to TRBD1. The CDR3 is 17 residues long. CDR1 is SGHAT and CDR2 is FQNNGV in the germline V gene. V shed 0 bases and J 2 bases; nucleotides not matched to a gene: 8.

The J gene is TRBJ2-7, the V gene TRBV5-1; 10 positions agree with TRBD1. V dropped 4 bases and J dropped 6; count of bases not matched to a gene: 10. Germline CDR1 is SGHRS and CDR2 is YFSETQ. This CDR3 has 15 amino acids. The DNA for the CDR3 is TGCGCCAGCAGCACAACCTGGGACAGGGGTGTCGAGCAGTACTTC. This translates into CASSTTWDRGVEQYF.

This clone was observed a few times. The chain is built from TRBV27 and TRBJ1-1; maybe TRBD1 (5 bases). The CDR3 consists of 14 residues. The V end lost 4 bases, the J end lost 1 base, and 10 bases lay between the germline ends. Germline-derived CDR1 and CDR2 are MNHEY and SMNVEV (reference sequence). The CDR3 region is CASSSWDPNTEAFF. CDR3 in DNA: TGTGCCAGCAGTTCTTGGGACCCGAACACTGAAGCTTTCTTT.

The V and J genes are TRBV9 and TRBJ2-1; TRBD1 agrees at 8 bases. J lost 10 bases, V lost 4 bases, and 13 bases had no gene match. The CDR3 length is 15 residues. Germline V gene lookup returns CDR1 SGDLS and CDR2 YYNGEE. DNA for the CDR3: TGTGCCAGCAGCCCACAGGGACAGGTAGCAAAGGAGCAGTTCTTC. Translation gives CASSPQGQVAKEQFF.

This chain uses TRBV4-1 with TRBJ2-7; TRBD1 agrees at 7 bases. Per germline, CDR1 MGHRA and CDR2 YSYEKL. The CDR3 loop spans 17 amino acids. Trimming cost V 0 bases and J 1 base; bases outside gene matches: 9. The CDR3 loop reads CASSQDRTGVLSYEQYF. The DNA for the CDR3 is TGCGCCAGCAGCCAAGACCGAACAGGGGTCTTATCCTACGAGCAGTACTTC.

V gene TRBV5-4 combines with J gene TRBJ1-1; D unclear. The CDR3 loop spans 14 amino acids. V shed 7 bases and J shed 1 base, with 14 bases lying between them. Germline V CDR1 and CDR2: SGHNT, YYREEE (reference sequence). The CDR3 region is CASQVEPENTEAFF. CDR3 in DNA: TGTGCCAGCCAGGTGGAACCGGAGAACACTGAAGCTTTCTTT.

V usage is TRBV10-3 and J usage is TRBJ2-7; 9 bases are a match to TRBD2. CDR1 and CDR2 (germline): ENHRY, SYGVKD. The CDR3 length is 15 residues. V shed 4 bases and J 6 bases; nucleotides not matched to a gene: 10. The chain's CDR3 is CAISGFSGSGREQYF. The CDR3 DNA is TGTGCCATCAGTGGCTTTAGCGGGAGTGGGCGCGAGCAGTACTTC.

The rearrangement uses TRBV9 and TRBJ2-1, with a possible D match to TRBD1 (8 bases). CDR3 length equals 14 residues. The germline V and J ends were trimmed by 7 bases and 8 bases, with 19 bases remaining between them. Germline V CDR1 and CDR2: SGDLS, YYNGEE. CDR3 amino acids: CASGQGAGAYEQFF. CDR3 DNA: TGTGCCAGCGGCCAGGGGGCGGGAGCGTATGAGCAGTTCTTC.

The V call is TRBV19, the J call TRBJ2-3; D perhaps matches TRBD2 (6 bases). Germline CDR1 reads LNHDA; CDR2 reads SQIVND (reference sequence). The CDR3 totals 15 residues. The V and J ends lost 8 bases and 6 bases respectively, with 21 bases between them. The DNA of the CDR3 is TGTGCCAGTGCGCGGACGGAGGGAGATCGGGATACGCAGTATTTT. Translating gives CASARTEGDRDTQYF. The whole variable domain, remainder taken from reference TRBV19 and TRBJ2-3, is DGGITQSPKYLFRKEGQNVTLSCEQNLNHDAMYWYRQDPGQGLRLIYYSQIVNDFQKGDIAEGYSVSREKKESFPLTVTSAQKNPTAFYLCASARTEGDRDTQYFGPGTRLTVL.

V is TRBV5-1 and J is TRBJ2-5; D is unresolved. Germline CDR1 SGHRS, CDR2 YFSETQ. CDR3 length: 16 residues. V lost 0 bases to trimming and J lost 10 bases, with 22 bases between them. CDR3 DNA: TGCGCCAGCAGCTTGGCCGAACGGCCCCCCCAGCCCGACCAGTACTTC. Its protein is CASSLAERPPQPDQYF. The variable domain in full, completed from reference TRBV5-1 and TRBJ2-5, reads KAGVTQTPRYLIKTRGQQVTLSCSPISGHRSVSWYQQTPGQGLQFLFEYFSETQRNKGNFPGRFSGRQFSNSRSEMNVSTLELGDSALYLCASSLAERPPQPDQYFGPGTRLLVL.

The CDR3 here is CASSLDLSYNEQFF. CDR3 in DNA: TGTGCCAGCAGCTTAGACCTCTCCTACAATGAGCAGTTCTTC. The V and J genes are TRBV13 and TRBJ2-1, with D unresolved. Trimming left V 1 base short and J 0 bases short, with 4 bases between. This CDR3 is built from 14 residues. CDR1 PRHDT and CDR2 FYEKMQ come from the germline V gene (reference sequence). Together with reference TRBV13 and TRBJ2-1, the CDR3 gives the full variable domain: AAGVIQSPRHLIKEKRETATLKCYPIPRHDTVYWYQQGPGQDPQFLISFYEKMQSDKGSIPDRFSAQQFSDYHSELNMSSLELGDSALYFCASSLDLSYNEQFFGPGTRLTVL.

This chain connects TRBV9 to TRBJ2-7; D is possibly TRBD2 (6 bases). The CDR3 extends over 14 amino acids. V gave up 0 bases and J gave up 2 bases, with 9 bases separating them. Germline V lookup: CDR1 SGDLS, CDR2 YYNGEE. The CDR3 DNA sequence: TGTGCCAGCAGCGTAGGGGACTTACCCTACGAGCAGTACTTC. Its translation: CASSVGDLPYEQYF.

This rearrangement joins TRBV19 to TRBJ1-1; no clear D. V lost 3 bases, J lost 6 bases, and 11 bases lay in between. This CDR3 has 13 amino acids. CDR1 LNHDA and CDR2 SQIVND come from the germline V gene (reference sequence). CDR3 coding DNA: TGTGCCAGTAGTATGTGGGGAGGAGCTGAAGCTTTCTTT. As protein: CASSMWGGAEAFF.

This clone showed up just once. The rearrangement links TRBV25-1 to TRBJ2-7; D may be TRBD2 (6 bases). The V gene lost 6 bases and the J gene lost 2 bases, with 14 bases spanning the gap. CDR1 and CDR2 (germline): MGHDK, SYGVNS. This CDR3 has 14 residues. In DNA form, the CDR3 reads TGTGCCAGCAGCGGAATGCGGGGAACCTACGAGCAGTACTTC. Translating it yields CASSGMRGTYEQYF.

The chain recombines TRBV4-3 with TRBJ1-5; 8 bases map to TRBD1. After removal of 3 bases from V and 0 bases from J, the junction contained 4 bases not matched to a gene. This CDR3 spans 16 amino acids. Germline V gives CDR1 LGHNA, CDR2 YSLEER. CDR3 amino acids: CASSQAGTGSNQPQHF. The CDR3 DNA follows: TGCGCCAGCAGCCAGGCAGGGACAGGTAGCAATCAGCCCCAGCATTTT.